A selection of T cell receptor beta chains follows, all from one sample in a study of Graves' ophthalmopathy and Graves' hyperthyroidism. TCRdb re-analysed the multiplex PCR reads in MiXCR, keeping a single row per CDR3 protein. This table has roughly 160,000 distinct CDR3 sequences, about 40% appearing once. Source material: peripheral blood. These receptor sequences come from a woman in her thirties or forties with Graves' ophthalmopathy. CDR3s include the opening cysteine and the closing phenylalanine or tryptophan. Fields, in order: J gene, D gene, clone size, V gene, CDR3 protein. A D gene is named only where the DNA matches it firmly. The size field is filled for only some rows; it gives once, few, many or a size class.

J gene: TRBJ1-6; D gene: -; clone size: many; V gene: TRBV28; CDR3 protein: CASSLGLDNSPLHF
J gene: TRBJ2-5; D gene: TRBD1; clone size: once; V gene: TRBV6-1; CDR3 protein: CASRRTGGSLGETQYF
J gene: TRBJ2-2; D gene: -; clone size: many; V gene: TRBV7-2; CDR3 protein: CASSLKGFGELFF
J gene: TRBJ2-6; D gene: -; clone size: many; V gene: TRBV3-1; CDR3 protein: CASSQRQAGANVLTF
J gene: TRBJ1-2; D gene: -; clone size: many; V gene: TRBV28; CDR3 protein: CASSRPGAGYGYTF
J gene: TRBJ1-5; D gene: TRBD1; clone size: -; V gene: TRBV6-1; CDR3 protein: CAGYWTGGIQPQHF
J gene: TRBJ1-6; D gene: TRBD1; clone size: many; V gene: TRBV6-5; CDR3 protein: CASSYSLPGTANSPLHF
J gene: TRBJ1-2; D gene: TRBD1; clone size: -; V gene: TRBV28; CDR3 protein: CASSLWGQGLDGYTF
J gene: TRBJ2-7; D gene: -; clone size: -; V gene: TRBV12-3/TRBV12-4; CDR3 protein: CASSRRRDGSYEQYF
J gene: TRBJ2-3; D gene: -; clone size: many; V gene: TRBV6-2/TRBV6-3; CDR3 protein: CASTLLGDTQYF
J gene: TRBJ2-5; D gene: TRBD1; clone size: many; V gene: TRBV28; CDR3 protein: CASRRQGISSETQYF